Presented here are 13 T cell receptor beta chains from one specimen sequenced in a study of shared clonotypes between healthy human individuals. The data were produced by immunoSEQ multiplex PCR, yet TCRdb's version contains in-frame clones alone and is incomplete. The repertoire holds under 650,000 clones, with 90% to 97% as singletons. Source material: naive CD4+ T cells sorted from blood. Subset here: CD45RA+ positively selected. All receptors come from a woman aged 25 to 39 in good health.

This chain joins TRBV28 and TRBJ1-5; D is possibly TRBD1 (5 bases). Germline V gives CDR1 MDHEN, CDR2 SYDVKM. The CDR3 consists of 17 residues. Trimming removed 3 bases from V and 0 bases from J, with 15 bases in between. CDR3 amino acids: CASSFPYRKTSNQPQHF. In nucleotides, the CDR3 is TGTGCCAGCAGTTTCCCATACAGGAAGACTAGCAATCAGCCCCAGCATTTT.

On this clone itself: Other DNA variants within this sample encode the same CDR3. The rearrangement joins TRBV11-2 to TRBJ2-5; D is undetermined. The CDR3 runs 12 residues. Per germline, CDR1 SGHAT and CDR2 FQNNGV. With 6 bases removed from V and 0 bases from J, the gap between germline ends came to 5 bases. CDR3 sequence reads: CASSLNQETQYF. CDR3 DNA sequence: TGTGCCAGCAGTTTAAACCAAGAGACCCAGTACTTC.

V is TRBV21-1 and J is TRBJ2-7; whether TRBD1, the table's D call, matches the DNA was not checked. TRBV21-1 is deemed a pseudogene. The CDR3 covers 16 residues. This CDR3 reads CASSKNEDSSSYEQYF. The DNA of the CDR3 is TGTGCCAGCAGCAAGAACGAGGACAGTTCTTCCTACGAGCAGTACTTC.

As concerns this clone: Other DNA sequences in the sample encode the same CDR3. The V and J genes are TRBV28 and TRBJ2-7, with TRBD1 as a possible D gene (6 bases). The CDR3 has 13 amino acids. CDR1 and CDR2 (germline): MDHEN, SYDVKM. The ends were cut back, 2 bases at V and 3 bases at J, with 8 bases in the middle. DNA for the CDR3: TGTGCCAGCAGTTTAAGGGGGAACTACGAGCAGTACTTC. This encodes CASSLRGNYEQYF.

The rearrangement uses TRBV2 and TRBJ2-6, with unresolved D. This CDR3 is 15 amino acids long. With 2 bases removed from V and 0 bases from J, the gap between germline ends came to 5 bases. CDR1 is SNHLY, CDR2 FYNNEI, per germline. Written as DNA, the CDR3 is TGTGCCAGCAGTGAAACTCTCTCTGGGGCCAACGTCCTGACTTTC. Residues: CASSETLSGANVLTF. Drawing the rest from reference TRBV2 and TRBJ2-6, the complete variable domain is EPEVTQTPSHQVTQMGQEVILRCVPISNHLYFYWYRQILGQKVEFLVSFYNNEISEKSEIFDDQFSVERPDGSNFTLKIRSTKLEDSAMYFCASSETLSGANVLTFGAGSRLTVL.

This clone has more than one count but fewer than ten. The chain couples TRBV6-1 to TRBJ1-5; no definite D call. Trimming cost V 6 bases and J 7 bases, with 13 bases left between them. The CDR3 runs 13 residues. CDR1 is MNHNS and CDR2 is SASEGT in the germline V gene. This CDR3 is CASSTQPVQPQHF. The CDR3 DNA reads TGTGCCAGCAGCACTCAGCCGGTACAGCCCCAGCATTTT.

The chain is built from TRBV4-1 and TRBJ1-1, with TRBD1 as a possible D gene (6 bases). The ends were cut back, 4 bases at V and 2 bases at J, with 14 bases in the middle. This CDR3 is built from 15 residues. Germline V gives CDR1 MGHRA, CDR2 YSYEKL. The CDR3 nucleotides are TGCGCCAGCAGCCCCGGACAGAGGGGTAACACTGAAGCTTTCTTT. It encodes CASSPGQRGNTEAFF.

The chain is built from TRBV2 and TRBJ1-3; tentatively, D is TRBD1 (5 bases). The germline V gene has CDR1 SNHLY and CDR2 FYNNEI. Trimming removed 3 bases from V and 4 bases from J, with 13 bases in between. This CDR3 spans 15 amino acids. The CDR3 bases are TGTGCCAGCAGTGAGATGGGACTAGGGGGAAACACCATATATTTT. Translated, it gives CASSEMGLGGNTIYF.

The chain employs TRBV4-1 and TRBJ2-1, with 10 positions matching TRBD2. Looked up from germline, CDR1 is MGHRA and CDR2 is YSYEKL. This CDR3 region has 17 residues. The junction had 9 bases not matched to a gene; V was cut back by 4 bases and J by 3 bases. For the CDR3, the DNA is TGCGCCAGCAGCCGGCAAGACCTAGCGGGAGACTACAATGAGCAGTTCTTC. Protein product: CASSRQDLAGDYNEQFF.

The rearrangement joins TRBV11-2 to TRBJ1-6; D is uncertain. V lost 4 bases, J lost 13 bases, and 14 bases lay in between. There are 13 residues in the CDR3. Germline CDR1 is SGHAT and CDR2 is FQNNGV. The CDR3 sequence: CASSYAQDAPLHF. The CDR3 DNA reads TGTGCCAGCAGCTATGCTCAAGACGCCCCCCTCCACTTT.

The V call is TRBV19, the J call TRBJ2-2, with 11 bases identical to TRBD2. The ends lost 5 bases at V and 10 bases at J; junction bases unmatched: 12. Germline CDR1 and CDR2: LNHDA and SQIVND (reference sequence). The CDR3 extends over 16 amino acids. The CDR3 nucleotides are TGTGCCAGTAGTCCCTACGGGACTAGCGGTTCCCCGGAGCTGTTTTTT. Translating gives CASSPYGTSGSPELFF.

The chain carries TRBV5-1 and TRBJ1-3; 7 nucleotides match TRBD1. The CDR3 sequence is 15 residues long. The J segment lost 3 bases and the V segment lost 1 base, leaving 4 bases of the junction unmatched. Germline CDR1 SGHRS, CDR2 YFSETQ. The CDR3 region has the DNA TGCGCCAGCAGCTTGACAACAGGGGATGGAAACACCATATATTTT. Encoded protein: CASSLTTGDGNTIYF.

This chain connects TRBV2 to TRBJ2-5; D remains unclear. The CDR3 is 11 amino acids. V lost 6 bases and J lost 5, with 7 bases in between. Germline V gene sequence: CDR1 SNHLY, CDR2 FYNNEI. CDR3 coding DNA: TGTGCCAGCAGAAACGGGGAGACCCAGTACTTC. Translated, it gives CASRNGETQYF.